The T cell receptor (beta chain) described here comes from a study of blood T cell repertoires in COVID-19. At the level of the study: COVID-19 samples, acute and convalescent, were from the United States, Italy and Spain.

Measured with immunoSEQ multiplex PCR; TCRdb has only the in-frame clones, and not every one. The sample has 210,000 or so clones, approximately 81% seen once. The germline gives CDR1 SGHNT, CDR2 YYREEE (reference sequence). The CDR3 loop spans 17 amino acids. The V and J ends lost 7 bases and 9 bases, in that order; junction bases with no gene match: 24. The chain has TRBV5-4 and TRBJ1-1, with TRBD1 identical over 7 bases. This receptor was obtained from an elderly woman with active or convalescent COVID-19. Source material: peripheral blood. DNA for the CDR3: TGTGCCAGCGTCCCCCCACATGGATCGACAGGGAGCAAAAAAGCTTTCTTT. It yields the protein CASVPPHGSTGSKKAFF.